This T cell receptor beta chain was captured in a study of blood T cell repertoires in COVID-19. The wider study: Samples representing acute and convalescent COVID-19 were sourced from the United States, Italy and Spain. PBMCs, B-cell-depleted T cells, or T cells provided the cDNA or gDNA that made up the material.

This CDR3 is 13 amino acids long. V lost 8 bases and J lost 6, with 16 bases in between. Per germline, CDR1 SGHNT and CDR2 YENEEA. Original processing methods: Amplification of reference gene primers provided the estimated nucleated cell counts. The table came from immunoSEQ multiplex PCR; TCRdb's copy has only in-frame clones and leaves some out. The DNA was the basis for D and trimming; V, J and clone size are from that table. The sample gives about 380,000 clones, about 90% of which show up once; 6.5% is in the top ten. The sequenced material came from peripheral blood. This chain joins TRBV11-3 and TRBJ1-2; D gene unclear. The TCR was taken from a man younger than 30 with active or convalescent COVID-19. CDR3 residues: CASSTVGGDGYTF. In DNA, the CDR3 is TGTGCCAGCTCGACGGTCGGAGGCGATGGCTACACCTTC.